Below, 22 T cell receptor beta chains from the same sample are listed, as sequenced in a study of CD8 T cells in ankylosing spondylitis. TCRdb re-called the 5' RACE reads with MiXCR, one entry per CDR3 protein. This table holds a few hundred thousand distinct CDR3 sequences, 20% found once. The sample comprised blood, either unsorted or a sorted T cell fraction (not recorded which). These receptors were collected from a male donor with ankylosing spondylitis or in good health (not recorded which).

J is TRBJ2-1 and V is TRBV30, with TRBD1 matching 8 bases. Trimming removed 5 bases from V and 3 bases from J; junction bases left unmatched: 3. Per the germline V gene, CDR1 is GTSNPN and CDR2 is SVGIG (reference sequence). The CDR3 has 13 residues. The chain's CDR3 is CAWGTGHYNEQFF. CDR3 nucleotide sequence: TGTGCCTGGGGGACAGGCCACTACAATGAGCAGTTCTTC.

The V and J genes are TRBV20-1 and TRBJ2-7, with D unresolved. Per germline, CDR1 DFQATT and CDR2 SNEGSKA (reference sequence). This CDR3 has 13 amino acids. Deletions cut 0 bases from V and 5 bases from J, with 11 bases between. In nucleotides, the CDR3 is TGCAGTGCTAGAGAGCTCGGGTCGGACGAGCAGTACTTC. Protein: CSARELGSDEQYF.

This clonotype was seen once. The chain uses TRBV29-1 and TRBJ1-2; tentative D call: TRBD1 (5 bases). Germline-derived CDR1 and CDR2 are SQVTM and ANQGSEA. The CDR3 has 15 residues. Trimming took off 4 bases at V and 4 bases at J, with 19 bases between the two ends. The CDR3 loop is CSVASGGAGLYGYTF. CDR3 sequence (DNA): TGCAGCGTTGCCTCTGGGGGTGCAGGCCTCTATGGCTACACCTTC.

The genes are TRBV28 and TRBJ1-5; 9 bases fit TRBD1. The CDR3 has 14 residues. V gave up 6 bases and J gave up 9 bases; unmatched junction bases: 9. CDR1 MDHEN and CDR2 SYDVKM come from the germline V gene. The CDR3 region is CASSPDRGGPPQHF. CDR3 nucleotide sequence: TGTGCCAGCAGCCCCGACAGGGGGGGCCCGCCCCAGCATTTT.

V usage is TRBV7-8 and J usage is TRBJ2-5, with D perhaps TRBD1 or TRBD2 (5 bases each). The germline CDR1 and CDR2 sequences are SGHVS and FQNEAQ. This CDR3 comprises 18 residues. V shed 1 base and J shed 4 bases, with 22 bases lying between them. The CDR3 is CASSLGAWVGRGAETQYF. CDR3 nucleotide sequence: TGTGCCAGCAGCTTAGGGGCTTGGGTCGGCAGAGGGGCAGAGACCCAGTACTTC.

This clonotype was detected many times. Compared with germline, one end of the junction differs, possibly owing to a read error. DNA for the CDR3: TGTGCCAGCAGTCCCGGGACTGCGTACAATGAGCAGTTCTTC. Amino acids: CASSPGTAYNEQFF. The V call is TRBV4-1, the J call TRBJ2-1; weak D call: TRBD2 (6 bases). The CDR3 extends over 14 amino acids. The germline V gene has CDR1 MGHRA and CDR2 YSYEKL.

The V call is TRBV19, the J call TRBJ1-2, with D uncertain. V lost 5 bases and J lost 0, with 13 bases in between. Germline V lookup: CDR1 LNHDA, CDR2 SQIVND (reference sequence). CDR3 length equals 15 residues. CDR3 nucleotide sequence: TGTGCCAGTAGTCCGGCCATTAACCCTAACTATGGCTACACCTTC. The encoded protein is CASSPAINPNYGYTF.

CDR3 loop: CASSLAGGTYNEQFF. The CDR3 DNA is TGTGCCAGCAGCTTAGCGGGGGGTACCTACAATGAGCAGTTCTTC. The rearrangement joins TRBV7-9 to TRBJ2-1, with D maybe TRBD2 (6 bases). CDR1 SEHNR and CDR2 FQNEAQ come from the germline V gene (reference sequence). Trimming pared 0 bases from V and 2 bases from J, leaving 8 bases between. The CDR3 runs 15 residues.

This clonotype was seen at least ten times. The chain recombines TRBV5-1 with TRBJ2-1; no clear D. Trimming removed 4 bases from V and 5 bases from J, with 10 bases in between. Germline values: CDR1 SGHRS, CDR2 YFSETQ. The CDR3 is made up of 13 amino acids. The CDR3 protein is CASSPLLNNEQFF. The CDR3 DNA reads as TGCGCCAGCAGCCCCCTCCTCAACAATGAGCAGTTCTTC.

This clonotype was seen a few times. The chain couples TRBV29-1 to TRBJ2-7, with TRBD1 identical over 7 bases. The CDR3 totals 14 residues. Germline CDR1 and CDR2: SQVTM and ANQGSEA. V shed 0 bases and J 3 bases; nucleotides not matched to a gene: 5. As DNA, the CDR3 is TGCAGCGTTGAAGAGGGGACAGAAAGCTACGAGCAGTACTTC. Protein product: CSVEEGTESYEQYF.

This clonotype was seen a single time. The chain has TRBV5-5 and TRBJ1-6; D is possibly TRBD1 (5 bases). The CDR3 sequence is 16 residues long. CDR1 is SGHKS and CDR2 is YYEKEE in the germline V gene (reference sequence). Trimming pared 5 bases from V and 0 bases from J, leaving 12 bases between. The CDR3 is CASSFGHSSYNSPLHF. CDR3 nucleotide sequence: TGTGCCAGCAGTTTCGGACACAGCTCCTATAATTCACCCCTCCACTTT.

The rearrangement uses TRBV30 and TRBJ2-7, with D possibly being TRBD1 or TRBD2 (5 bases each). V was trimmed by 2 bases and J by 6 bases, leaving 14 bases between them. The CDR3 is 13 amino acids. Germline values: CDR1 GTSNPN, CDR2 SVGIG (reference sequence). CDR3 in amino acids: CAWSMGESAEQYF. The CDR3 nucleotides are TGTGCCTGGAGTATGGGGGAGTCTGCCGAGCAGTACTTC.

This clonotype was picked up a small number of times. The gene calls are TRBV7-2 and TRBJ2-1; D not certain. The V and J ends lost 0 bases and 4 bases respectively, with 16 bases between them. CDR3 size: 17 residues. Germline values: CDR1 SGHTA, CDR2 FQGNSA. The DNA of the CDR3 is TGTGCCAGCAGCTTAGCGGTGGCAGCGAGATTTTACAATGAGCAGTTCTTC. The encoded protein is CASSLAVAARFYNEQFF.

J is TRBJ1-1 and V is TRBV20-1; D is unresolved. Germline CDR1 DFQATT, CDR2 SNEGSKA (reference sequence). Trimming removed 6 bases from V and 3 bases from J, with 17 bases in between. The CDR3 is 14 residues long. Here the CDR3 DNA reads TGCAGTGCCCGAGGACCGATCGAGGACACTGAAGCTTTCTTT. It encodes CSARGPIEDTEAFF.

This clonotype was seen a few times. The chain couples TRBV5-1 to TRBJ2-7; possible D gene TRBD1, 5 bases. Per germline, CDR1 SGHRS and CDR2 YFSETQ. V lost 2 bases to trimming and J lost 0 bases, with 12 bases between them. This CDR3 is 15 amino acids long. CDR3 DNA: TGCGCCAGCAGCTTTTGGGCAGGGCACTCCTACGAGCAGTACTTC. Its translation is CASSFWAGHSYEQYF.

Only a few counts were recorded for this clonotype. The chain recombines TRBV29-1 with TRBJ2-3; 9 bases are shared with TRBD2. The V and J ends lost 3 bases and 0 bases, in that order; junction bases with no gene match: 7. Germline CDR1 is SQVTM and CDR2 is ANQGSEA. This CDR3 is built from 16 residues. The CDR3 coding sequence is TGCAGCGTTGAGGTTAGCGGGGGCTCGAGCACAGATACGCAGTATTTT. Amino acid sequence: CSVEVSGGSSTDTQYF.

The gene calls are TRBV10-3 and TRBJ1-2; 8 nucleotides align to TRBD1. The germline gives CDR1 ENHRY, CDR2 SYGVKD. The CDR3 is made up of 14 amino acids. The V and J ends lost 0 bases and 8 bases, in that order; junction bases with no gene match: 5. In DNA, the CDR3 is TGTGCCATCAGTGAGTCCGTGACAGGGGAAGGCTACACCTTC. It yields the protein CAISESVTGEGYTF.

The rearrangement links TRBV7-2 to TRBJ2-1; 7 bases line up with TRBD1. Germline CDR1 reads SGHTA; CDR2 reads FQGNSA. The CDR3 length is 17 residues. V was pared by 0 bases and J by 4 bases, with 9 bases of the junction left unmatched. CDR3 sequence (DNA): TGTGCCAGCAGCTTAGCGCTGGAAGGGGGCGCTTACAATGAGCAGTTCTTC. Encoded protein: CASSLALEGGAYNEQFF.

This clonotype was counted a few times. This rearrangement joins TRBV4-1 to TRBJ2-5, with no clear D. The CDR3 contains 13 residues. With 1 base removed from V and 1 base from J, the gap between germline ends came to 4 bases. Germline loops: CDR1 MGHRA, CDR2 YSYEKL. Here the CDR3 reads CASSQGPQETQYF. The CDR3 DNA is TGCGCCAGCAGCCAAGGACCCCAAGAGACCCAGTACTTC.

The chain is built from TRBV7-6 and TRBJ2-1; no firm D call. In germline, CDR1 is SGHVS, CDR2 FNYEAQ. This CDR3 has 15 residues. V was cut by 8 bases and J by 0 bases, with 14 bases left in between. CDR3 nucleotide sequence: TGTGCCAGCTCGTCGGAAACCAGCTCCTACAATGAGCAGTTCTTC. Its protein is CASSSETSSYNEQFF.

This clonotype was observed a handful of times. The chain employs TRBV7-8 and TRBJ1-1; D is unresolved. This CDR3 is 14 amino acids long. Looked up from germline, CDR1 is SGHVS and CDR2 is FQNEAQ. The V end was cut by 2 bases, the J end by 4 bases, with 11 bases between. The CDR3 nucleotides are TGTGCCAGCAGCTTATACGGGCGGTCCACTGAAGCTTTCTTT. Translation: CASSLYGRSTEAFF.

This chain uses TRBV27 with TRBJ1-4; D perhaps matches TRBD1 (6 bases). Trimming shortened V by 5 bases and J by 10 bases, and 14 bases separated the two germline ends. Germline values: CDR1 MNHEY, CDR2 SMNVEV (reference sequence). The CDR3 runs to 13 residues. In DNA, the CDR3 is TGTGCCAGCAGTCCCCGGGGGGCGGGAAAACTGTTTTTT. Encoded protein: CASSPRGAGKLFF.